This TCR beta chain was sequenced during a study of T cell repertoires in cytomegalovirus infection. Study overall: From public TCR beta signatures came an indication of both CMV infection and matching HLA type.

One entry per CDR3 protein results from TCRdb running MiXCR on the reads. Of 450,000 to 650,000 distinct CDR3 sequences in the sample, about 26% were seen once. The TCR originated in a human donor in good health (CMV status not recorded). Some clones in this sample may be carry-over from other donors' samples. Sequenced sample: PBMCs.

The CDR3 spells CASSDRVGSATEAFF. Here the CDR3 DNA reads TGTGCCAGCAGTGACAGGGTGGGGTCGGCCACTGAAGCTTTCTTT. This rearrangement joins TRBV12-3 or TRBV12-4 to TRBJ1-1; 7 nucleotides agree with TRBD1. V trimming: 5 bases; J trimming: 4 bases; junction bases outside the gene matches: 10. The CDR3 is 15 amino acids.